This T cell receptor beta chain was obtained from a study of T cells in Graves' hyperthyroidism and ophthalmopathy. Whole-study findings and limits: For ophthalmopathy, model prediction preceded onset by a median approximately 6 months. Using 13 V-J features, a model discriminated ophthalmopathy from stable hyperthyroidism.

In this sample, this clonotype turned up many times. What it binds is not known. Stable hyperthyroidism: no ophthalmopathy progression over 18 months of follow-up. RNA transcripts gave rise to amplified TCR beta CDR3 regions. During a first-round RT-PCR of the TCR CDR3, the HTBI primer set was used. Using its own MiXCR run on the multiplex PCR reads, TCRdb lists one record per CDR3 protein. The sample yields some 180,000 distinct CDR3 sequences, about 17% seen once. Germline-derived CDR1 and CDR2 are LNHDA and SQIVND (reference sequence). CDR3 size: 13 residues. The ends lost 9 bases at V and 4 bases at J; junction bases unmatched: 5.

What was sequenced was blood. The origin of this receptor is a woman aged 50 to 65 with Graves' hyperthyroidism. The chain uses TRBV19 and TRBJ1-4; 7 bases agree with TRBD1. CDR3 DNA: TGTGCCAGCCACAGGGGCGTTAATGAAAAACTGTTTTTT. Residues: CASHRGVNEKLFF.